Sequencing of this T cell receptor beta chain was carried out in a study of blood T cell repertoires in COVID-19. Overall study: Sample material is recorded as cDNA or gDNA derived from T cells, B-cell-depleted T cells, or PBMCs.

The CDR3 covers 14 residues. CDR1 is MGHRA and CDR2 is YSYEKL in the germline V gene. The V end lost 1 base, the J end lost 4 bases, and 8 bases lay between the germline ends. As handled by the study authors: Estimated nucleated cell counts came from reference gene primer amplification. Profiling relied on immunoSEQ multiplex PCR, and the TCRdb table lists in-frame clones only, not all of them. V and J calls and clone size are those listed in that table; D and trimming were worked out from the DNA. This table holds under 250,000 clones, over 70% found once. This TCR was sampled from a man over 45 with active or convalescent COVID-19. This chain uses TRBV4-1 with TRBJ1-5; D perhaps matches TRBD1 (5 bases). Sequencing used peripheral blood. Written as DNA, the CDR3 is TGCGCCAGCAGCCAAGTGGCAGGGAATCAGCCCCAGCATTTT. Protein sequence: CASSQVAGNQPQHF.